The sequence of this T cell receptor beta chain was determined in a study of T cell responses to AZD1222 COVID-19 vaccine (dated by TCRdb to 2020 to 2022). Notes on the research overall: AZD1222 recipients whose second dose came at about 4 weeks and those whose second dose came at about 12 weeks were combined into one group, since spike-specific TCR depth and breadth did not differ between the two schedules. A total of over 230 trial participants underwent TCR sequencing, of whom approximately 200 had received two doses of AZD1222 and roughly 26 had received two doses of the MenACWY control vaccine. Enrollment into the trials was organized by age into subgroups of 18-55, 56-69 and 70-plus years, and those subgroups contained roughly 150, 30 and 60 TCR-sequenced participants, respectively.

Explained via the paper, the time point label denotes: baseline before first vaccination. The vaccinee samples were drawn from two UK trials, COV001 and COV002, one of which was a single-blind randomized controlled phase 2/3 trial testing AZD1222 (ChAdOx1 nCoV-19) in healthy adults. For TCRbeta chain sequencing, PBMC samples were collected from trial participants at day 0 and at day 28 after the second dose. The CDR3 regions of human TCRbeta chains were analyzed by immunosequencing. From the authors' description of their analysis: Repertoire TCRs were matched against a reference library of SARS-CoV-2-specific TCRs generated with the MIRA antigen-specificity platform. Breadth was defined as the fraction of unique TCRs that were SARS-CoV-2-associated. Depth was defined as the fraction of total T cells that were SARS-CoV-2-associated. Each spike-specific TCR was assigned to its reactive spike region and to a CD4 or CD8 class using the MIRA data. Log10-transformed breadth and depth values were compared by one-way ANOVA with Sidak's multiple comparisons tests. In TCRdb, the immuneACCESS table is reduced to in-frame sequences with V and J assigned. These tables do not hold every clone; where another copy was compared, an unresolved V gene accounts for under half, and the others remain unexplained. The V and J calls and clone size come from that table; D and trimming were worked out from the DNA. The sample table lists around 130,000 clones, 88% of them with a count of one. Under 9.5% of the sample comes from the top ten.

General findings and caveats noted by the study authors: CD4 TCRs associated with the vaccine covered the entire spike protein, and the dominant responses were in regions 160-218 and 743-854. In the small 56-69-year group, the increase in depth fell short of significance, most likely because of low power. Conclusions about previously exposed vaccinees are limited because only five to seven AZD1222 recipients were SARS-CoV-2 seropositive at baseline. After two AZD1222 doses, spike-specific TCR breadth and depth were significantly higher than at day 0 and than in MenACWY recipients. Participants were mostly white British and included more females than males, and it was suggested by the authors that clonal diversity may have been underestimated. Because no day 14 peak-response samples were available, the repertoires could be characterized only after the peak T cell response. Reportedly, almost half of the unique spike-specific TCRs recognized epitopes lying outside the regions that are mutated in the B.1.351 and B.1.1.7 variants.

With respect to this clone: The antigen this receptor binds is unknown. No qualities accompany the bases; no much larger clone lies one base away.

CDR1 and CDR2 (MDHEN, SYDVKM) derive from the germline V gene. The junction shows trimming of 5 bases on V and 1 base on J, and the gene matches do not reach 6 bases of it. From cysteine to phenylalanine, the CDR3 is 17 amino acids long. The only DNA kept is the CDR3, 51 bases in frame from the first base. Sequencing was performed on peripheral blood, taken on day 0 of AZD1222 vaccination. The rearranged chain carries TRBV28 and TRBJ2-6, with 9 central nucleotides matching TRBD1. This clonotype originated in an adult in good health. In nucleotide form, the sequence is TGTGCCAGCAGTCCAACGGGACAGGGATCTGGGGCCAACGTCCTGACTTTC. Translated, this gives CASSPTGQGSGANVLTF.